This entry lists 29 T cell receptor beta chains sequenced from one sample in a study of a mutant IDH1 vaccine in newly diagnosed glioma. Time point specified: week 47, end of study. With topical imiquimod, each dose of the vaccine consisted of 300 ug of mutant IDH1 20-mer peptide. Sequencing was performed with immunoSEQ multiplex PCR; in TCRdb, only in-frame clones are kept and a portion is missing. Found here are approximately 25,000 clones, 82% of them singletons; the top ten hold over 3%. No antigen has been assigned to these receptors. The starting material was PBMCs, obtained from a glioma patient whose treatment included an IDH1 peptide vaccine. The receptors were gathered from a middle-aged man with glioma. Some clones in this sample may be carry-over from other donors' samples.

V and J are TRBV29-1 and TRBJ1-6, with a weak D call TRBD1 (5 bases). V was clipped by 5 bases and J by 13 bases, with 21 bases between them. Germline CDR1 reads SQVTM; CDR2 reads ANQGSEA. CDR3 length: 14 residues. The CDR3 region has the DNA TGCAGCGTTCCCTTCGACGGGGCTCCTTCGCCCCTCCACTTT. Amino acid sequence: CSVPFDGAPSPLHF.

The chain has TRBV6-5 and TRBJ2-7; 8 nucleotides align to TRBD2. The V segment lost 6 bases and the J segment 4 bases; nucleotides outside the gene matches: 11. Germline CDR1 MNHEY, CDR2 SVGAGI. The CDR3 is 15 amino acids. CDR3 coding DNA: TGTGCCAGCAGCCGCATCGGGACTAGTCAATACGAGCAGTACTTC. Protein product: CASSRIGTSQYEQYF.

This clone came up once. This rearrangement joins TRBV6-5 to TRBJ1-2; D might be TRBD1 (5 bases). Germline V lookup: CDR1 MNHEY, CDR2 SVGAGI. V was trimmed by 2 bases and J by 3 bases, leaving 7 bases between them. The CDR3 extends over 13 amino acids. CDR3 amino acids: CASSYRGYYGYTF. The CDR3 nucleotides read TGTGCCAGCAGTTACCGGGGCTACTATGGCTACACCTTC.

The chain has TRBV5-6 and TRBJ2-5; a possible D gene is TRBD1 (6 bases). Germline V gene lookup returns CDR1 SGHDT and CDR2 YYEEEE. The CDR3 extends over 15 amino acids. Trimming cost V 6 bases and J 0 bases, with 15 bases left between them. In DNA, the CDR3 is TGTGCCAGCATCCCCCGGTGGGACAACCAAGAGACCCAGTACTTC. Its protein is CASIPRWDNQETQYF.

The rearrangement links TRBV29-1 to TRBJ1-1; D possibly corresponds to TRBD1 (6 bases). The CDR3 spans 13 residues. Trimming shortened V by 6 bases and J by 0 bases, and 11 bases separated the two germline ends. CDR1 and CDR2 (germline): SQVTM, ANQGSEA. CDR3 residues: CSVKDSLNTEAFF. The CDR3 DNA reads TGCAGCGTGAAGGACAGTTTGAACACTGAAGCTTTCTTT.

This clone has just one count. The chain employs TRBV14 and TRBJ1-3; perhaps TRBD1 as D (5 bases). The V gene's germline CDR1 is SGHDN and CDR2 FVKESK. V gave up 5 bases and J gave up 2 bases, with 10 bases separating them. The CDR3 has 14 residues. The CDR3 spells CASSSRVPGNTIYF. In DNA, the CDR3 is TGTGCCAGCAGCTCCAGGGTTCCTGGAAACACCATATATTTT.

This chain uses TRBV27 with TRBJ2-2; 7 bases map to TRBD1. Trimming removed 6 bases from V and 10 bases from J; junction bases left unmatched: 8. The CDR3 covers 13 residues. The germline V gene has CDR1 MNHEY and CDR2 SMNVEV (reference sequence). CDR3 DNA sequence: TGTGCCAGCAGCCCCGGACAGGACGCGGAGCTGTTTTTT. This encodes CASSPGQDAELFF.

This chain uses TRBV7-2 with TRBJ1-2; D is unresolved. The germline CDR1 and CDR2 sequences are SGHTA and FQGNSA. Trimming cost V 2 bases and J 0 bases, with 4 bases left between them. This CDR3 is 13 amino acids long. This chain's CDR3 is CASSLFSNYGYTF. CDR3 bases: TGTGCCAGCAGCTTATTTTCTAACTATGGCTACACCTTC.

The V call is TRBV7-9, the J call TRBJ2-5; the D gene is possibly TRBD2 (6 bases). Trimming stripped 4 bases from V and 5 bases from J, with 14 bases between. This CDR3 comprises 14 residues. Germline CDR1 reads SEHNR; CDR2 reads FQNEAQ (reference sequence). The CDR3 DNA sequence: TGTGCCAGCAGCTCCCCTTGGGGGAGGGAGACCCAGTACTTC. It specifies CASSSPWGRETQYF. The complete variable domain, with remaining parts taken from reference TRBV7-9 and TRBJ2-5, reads DTGVSQNPRHKITKRGQNVTFRCDPISEHNRLYWYRQTLGQGPEFLTYFQNEAQLEKSRLLSDRFSAERPKGSFSTLEIQRTEQGDSAMYLCASSSPWGRETQYFGPGTRLLVL.

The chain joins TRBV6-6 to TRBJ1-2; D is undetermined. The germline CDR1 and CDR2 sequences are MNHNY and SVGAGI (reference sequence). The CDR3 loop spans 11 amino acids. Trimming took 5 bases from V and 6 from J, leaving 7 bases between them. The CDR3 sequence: CASSHIDGYTF. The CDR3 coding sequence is TGTGCCAGCAGTCACATCGATGGCTACACCTTC.

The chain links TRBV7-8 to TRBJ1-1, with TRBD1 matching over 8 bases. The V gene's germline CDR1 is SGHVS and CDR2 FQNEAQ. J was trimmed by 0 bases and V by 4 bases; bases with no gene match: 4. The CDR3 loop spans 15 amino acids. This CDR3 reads CASSSSGQVNTEAFF. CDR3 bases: TGTGCCAGCAGCTCTTCGGGACAGGTGAACACTGAAGCTTTCTTT.

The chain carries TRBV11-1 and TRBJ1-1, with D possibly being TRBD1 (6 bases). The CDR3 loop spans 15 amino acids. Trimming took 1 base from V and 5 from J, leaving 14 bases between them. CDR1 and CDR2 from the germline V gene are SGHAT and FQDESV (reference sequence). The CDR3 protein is CASSLGHHRETEAFF. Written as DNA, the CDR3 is TGTGCCAGCAGCTTAGGCCACCACAGGGAAACTGAAGCTTTCTTT.

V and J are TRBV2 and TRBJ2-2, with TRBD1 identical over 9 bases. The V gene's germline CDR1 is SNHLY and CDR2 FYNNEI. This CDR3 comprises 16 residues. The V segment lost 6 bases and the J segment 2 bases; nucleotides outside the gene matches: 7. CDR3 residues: CASRPDRGINTGELFF. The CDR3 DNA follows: TGTGCCAGCAGGCCGGACAGGGGAATAAACACCGGGGAGCTGTTTTTT.

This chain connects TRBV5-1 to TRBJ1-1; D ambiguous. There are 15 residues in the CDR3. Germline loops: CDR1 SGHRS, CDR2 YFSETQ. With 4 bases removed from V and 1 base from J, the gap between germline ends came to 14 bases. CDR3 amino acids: CASSSQPEQNTEAFF. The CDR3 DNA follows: TGCGCCAGCAGCAGCCAGCCCGAGCAGAACACTGAAGCTTTCTTT.

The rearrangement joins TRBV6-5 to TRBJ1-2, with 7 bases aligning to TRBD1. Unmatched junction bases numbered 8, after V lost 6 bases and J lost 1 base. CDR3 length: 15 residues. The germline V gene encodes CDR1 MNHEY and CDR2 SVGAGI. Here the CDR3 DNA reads TGTGCCAGCAGACTGCAGGACAGGATTAACTATGGCTACACCTTC. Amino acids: CASRLQDRINYGYTF.

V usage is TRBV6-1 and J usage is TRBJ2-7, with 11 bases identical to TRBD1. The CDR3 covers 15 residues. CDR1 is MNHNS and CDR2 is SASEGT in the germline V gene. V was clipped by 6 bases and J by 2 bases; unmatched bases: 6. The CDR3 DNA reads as TGTGCCAGCAGCCCCGGGACAGGGGGACCCTACGAGCAGTACTTC. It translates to CASSPGTGGPYEQYF.

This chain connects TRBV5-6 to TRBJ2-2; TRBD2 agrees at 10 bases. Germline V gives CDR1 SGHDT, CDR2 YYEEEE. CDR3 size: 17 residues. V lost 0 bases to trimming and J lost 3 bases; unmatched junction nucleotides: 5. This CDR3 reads CASSLGPSGGYTGELFF. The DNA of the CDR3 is TGTGCCAGCAGCTTGGGTCCTAGCGGGGGTTACACCGGGGAGCTGTTTTTT.

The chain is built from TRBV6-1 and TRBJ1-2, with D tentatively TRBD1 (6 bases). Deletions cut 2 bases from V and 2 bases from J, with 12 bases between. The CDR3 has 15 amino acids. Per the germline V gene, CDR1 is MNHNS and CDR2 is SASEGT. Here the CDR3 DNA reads TGTGCCAGCAGTGAACAGGGGCAGATCAACTATGGCTACACCTTC. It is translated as CASSEQGQINYGYTF.

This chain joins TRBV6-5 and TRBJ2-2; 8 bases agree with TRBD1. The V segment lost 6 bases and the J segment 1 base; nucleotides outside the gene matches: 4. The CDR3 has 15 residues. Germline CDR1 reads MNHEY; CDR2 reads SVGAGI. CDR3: CASRLGTGNTGELFF. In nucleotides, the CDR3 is TGTGCCAGCAGACTTGGGACAGGGAACACCGGGGAGCTGTTTTTT.

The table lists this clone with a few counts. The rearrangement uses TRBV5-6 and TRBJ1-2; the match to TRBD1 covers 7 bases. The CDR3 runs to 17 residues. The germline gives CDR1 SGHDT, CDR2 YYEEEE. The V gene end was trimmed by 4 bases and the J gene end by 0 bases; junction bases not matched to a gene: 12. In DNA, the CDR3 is TGTGCCAGCAGCCCCGAGACAGGGTCCCTCGCTAACTATGGCTACACCTTC. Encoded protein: CASSPETGSLANYGYTF.

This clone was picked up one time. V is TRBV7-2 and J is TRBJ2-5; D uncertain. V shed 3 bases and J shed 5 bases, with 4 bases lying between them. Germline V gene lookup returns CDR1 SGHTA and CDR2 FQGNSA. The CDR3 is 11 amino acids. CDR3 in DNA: TGTGCCAGCAGCTTGTCTGAGACCCAGTACTTC. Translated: CASSLSETQYF.

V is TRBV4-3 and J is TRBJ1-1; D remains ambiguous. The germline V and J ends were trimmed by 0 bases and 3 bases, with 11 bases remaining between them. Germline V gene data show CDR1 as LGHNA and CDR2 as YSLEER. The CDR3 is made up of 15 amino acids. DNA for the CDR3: TGCGCCAGCAGCCAAGAGGACCTACAACACACTGAAGCTTTCTTT. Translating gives CASSQEDLQHTEAFF.

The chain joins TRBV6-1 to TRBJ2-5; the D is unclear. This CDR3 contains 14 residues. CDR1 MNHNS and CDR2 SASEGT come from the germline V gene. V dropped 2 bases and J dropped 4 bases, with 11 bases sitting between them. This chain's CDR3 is CASSESWAGETQYF. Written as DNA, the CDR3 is TGTGCCAGCAGTGAATCGTGGGCAGGAGAGACCCAGTACTTC.

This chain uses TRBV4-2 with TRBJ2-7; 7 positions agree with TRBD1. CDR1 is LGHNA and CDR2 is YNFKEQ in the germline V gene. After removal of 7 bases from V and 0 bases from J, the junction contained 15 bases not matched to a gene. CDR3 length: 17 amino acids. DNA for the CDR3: TGTGCCAGCACTACAAGCCCCCGACAGGGTGGCTCCTACGAGCAGTACTTC. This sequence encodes CASTTSPRQGGSYEQYF.

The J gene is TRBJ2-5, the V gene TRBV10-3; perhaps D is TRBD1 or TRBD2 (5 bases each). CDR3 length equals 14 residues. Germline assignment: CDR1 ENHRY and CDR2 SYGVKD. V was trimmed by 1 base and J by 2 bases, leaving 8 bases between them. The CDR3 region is CAISEWGRQETQYF. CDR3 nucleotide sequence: TGTGCCATCAGTGAGTGGGGACGGCAAGAGACCCAGTACTTC.

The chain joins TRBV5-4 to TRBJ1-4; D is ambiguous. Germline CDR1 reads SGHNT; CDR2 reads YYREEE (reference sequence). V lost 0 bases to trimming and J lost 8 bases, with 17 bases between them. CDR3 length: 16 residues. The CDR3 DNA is TGTGCCAGCAGCTTGGAACAGCCAAATAACGGGGAAAAACTGTTTTTT. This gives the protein CASSLEQPNNGEKLFF.

The DNA for the CDR3 is TGTGCCAGCAGCCCCTCCTCGATCCCCTCAGGGACCGGGGAGCTGTTTTTT. Translation: CASSPSSIPSGTGELFF. The rearrangement joins TRBV7-9 to TRBJ2-2; D perhaps matches TRBD1 (5 bases). The CDR3 length is 17 residues. The V and J ends lost 5 bases and 5 bases respectively, with 21 bases between them. CDR1 and CDR2 (germline): SEHNR, FQNEAQ (reference sequence).

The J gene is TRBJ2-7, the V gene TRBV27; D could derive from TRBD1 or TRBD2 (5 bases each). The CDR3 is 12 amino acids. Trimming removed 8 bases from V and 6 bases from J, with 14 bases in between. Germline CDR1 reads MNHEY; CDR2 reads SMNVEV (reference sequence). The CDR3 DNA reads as TGTGCCAGCTCCCTGAGAGGGACCGAGCAGTACTTC. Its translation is CASSLRGTEQYF.

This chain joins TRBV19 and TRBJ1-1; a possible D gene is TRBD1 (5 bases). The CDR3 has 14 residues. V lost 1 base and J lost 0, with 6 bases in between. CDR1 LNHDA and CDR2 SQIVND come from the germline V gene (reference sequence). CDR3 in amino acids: CASSIGDLNTEAFF. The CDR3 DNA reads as TGTGCCAGTAGTATAGGGGACCTGAACACTGAAGCTTTCTTT.